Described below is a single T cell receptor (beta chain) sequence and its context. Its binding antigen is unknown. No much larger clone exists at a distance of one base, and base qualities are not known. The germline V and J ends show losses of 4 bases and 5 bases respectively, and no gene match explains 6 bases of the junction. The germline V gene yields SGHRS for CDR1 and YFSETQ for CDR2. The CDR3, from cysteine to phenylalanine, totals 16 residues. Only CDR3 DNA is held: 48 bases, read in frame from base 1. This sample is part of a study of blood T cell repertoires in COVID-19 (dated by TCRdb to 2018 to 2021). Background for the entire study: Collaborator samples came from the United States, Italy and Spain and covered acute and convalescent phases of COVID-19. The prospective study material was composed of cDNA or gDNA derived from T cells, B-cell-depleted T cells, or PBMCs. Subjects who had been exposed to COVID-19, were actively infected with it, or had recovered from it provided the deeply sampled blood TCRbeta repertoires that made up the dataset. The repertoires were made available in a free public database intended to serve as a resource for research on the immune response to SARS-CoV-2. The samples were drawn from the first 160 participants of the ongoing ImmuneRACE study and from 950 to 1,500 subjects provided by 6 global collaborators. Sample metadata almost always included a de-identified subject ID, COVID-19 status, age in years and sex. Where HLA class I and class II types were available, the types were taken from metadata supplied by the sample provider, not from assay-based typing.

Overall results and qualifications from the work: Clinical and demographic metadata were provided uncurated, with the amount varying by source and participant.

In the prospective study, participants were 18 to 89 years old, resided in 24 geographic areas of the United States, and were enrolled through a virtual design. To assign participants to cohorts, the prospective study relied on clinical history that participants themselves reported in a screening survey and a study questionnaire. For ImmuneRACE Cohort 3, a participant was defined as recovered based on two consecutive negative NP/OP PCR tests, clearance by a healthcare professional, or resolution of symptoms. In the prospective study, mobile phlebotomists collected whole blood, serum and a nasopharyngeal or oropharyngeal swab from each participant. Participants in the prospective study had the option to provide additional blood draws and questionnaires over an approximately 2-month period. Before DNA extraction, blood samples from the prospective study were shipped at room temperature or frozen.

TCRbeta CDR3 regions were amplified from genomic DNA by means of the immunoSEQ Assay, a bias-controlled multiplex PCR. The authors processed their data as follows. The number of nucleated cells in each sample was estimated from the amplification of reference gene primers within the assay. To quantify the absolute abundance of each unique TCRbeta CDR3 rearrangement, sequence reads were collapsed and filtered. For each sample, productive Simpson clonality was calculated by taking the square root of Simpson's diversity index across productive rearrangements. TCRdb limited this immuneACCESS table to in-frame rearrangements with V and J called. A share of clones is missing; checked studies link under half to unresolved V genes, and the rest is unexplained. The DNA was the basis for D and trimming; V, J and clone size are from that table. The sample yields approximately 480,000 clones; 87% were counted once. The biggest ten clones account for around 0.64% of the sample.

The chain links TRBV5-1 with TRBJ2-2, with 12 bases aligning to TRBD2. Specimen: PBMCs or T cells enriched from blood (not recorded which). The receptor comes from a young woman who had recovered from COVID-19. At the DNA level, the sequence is TGCGCCAGCAGCCCAGGACTAGCGGGGTGGACCGGGGAGCTGTTTTTT. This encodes CASSPGLAGWTGELFF.